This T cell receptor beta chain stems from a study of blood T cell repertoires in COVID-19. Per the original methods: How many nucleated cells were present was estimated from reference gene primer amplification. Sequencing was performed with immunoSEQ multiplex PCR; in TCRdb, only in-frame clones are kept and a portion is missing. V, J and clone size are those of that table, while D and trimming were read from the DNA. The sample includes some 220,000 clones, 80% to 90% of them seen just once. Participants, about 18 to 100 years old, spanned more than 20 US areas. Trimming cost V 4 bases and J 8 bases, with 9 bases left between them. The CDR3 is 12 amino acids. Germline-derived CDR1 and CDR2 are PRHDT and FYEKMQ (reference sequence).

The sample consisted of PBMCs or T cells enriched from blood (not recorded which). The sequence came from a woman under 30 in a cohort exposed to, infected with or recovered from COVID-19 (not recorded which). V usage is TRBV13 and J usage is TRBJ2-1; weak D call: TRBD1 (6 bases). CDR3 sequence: CASSYDRYEQFF. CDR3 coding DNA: TGTGCCAGCAGCTACGACAGGTATGAGCAGTTCTTC.